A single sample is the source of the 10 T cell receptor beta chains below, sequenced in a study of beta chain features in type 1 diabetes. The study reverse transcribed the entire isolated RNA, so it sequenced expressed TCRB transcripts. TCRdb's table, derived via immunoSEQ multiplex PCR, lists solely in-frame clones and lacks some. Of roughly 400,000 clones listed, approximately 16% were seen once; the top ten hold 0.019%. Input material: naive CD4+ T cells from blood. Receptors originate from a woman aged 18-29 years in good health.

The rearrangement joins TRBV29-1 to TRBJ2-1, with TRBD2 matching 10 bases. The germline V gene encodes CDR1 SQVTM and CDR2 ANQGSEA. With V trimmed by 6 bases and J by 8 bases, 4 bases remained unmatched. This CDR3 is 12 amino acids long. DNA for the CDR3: TGCAGCGTAGCGGGAGGGCCGTATGAGCAGTTCTTC. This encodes CSVAGGPYEQFF.

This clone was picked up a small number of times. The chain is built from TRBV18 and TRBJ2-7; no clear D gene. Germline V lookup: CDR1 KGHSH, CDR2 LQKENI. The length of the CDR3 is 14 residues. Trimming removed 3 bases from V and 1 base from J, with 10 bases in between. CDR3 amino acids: CASSPLPGSYEQYF. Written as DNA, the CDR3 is TGTGCCAGCTCACCCCTTCCAGGATCCTACGAGCAGTACTTC.

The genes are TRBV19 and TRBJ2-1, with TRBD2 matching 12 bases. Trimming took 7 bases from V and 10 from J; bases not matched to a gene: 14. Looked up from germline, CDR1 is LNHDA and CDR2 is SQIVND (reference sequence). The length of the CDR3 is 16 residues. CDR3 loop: CASTALGLAGRWEQFF. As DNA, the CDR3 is TGTGCCAGTACAGCACTCGGACTAGCGGGAAGGTGGGAGCAGTTCTTC.

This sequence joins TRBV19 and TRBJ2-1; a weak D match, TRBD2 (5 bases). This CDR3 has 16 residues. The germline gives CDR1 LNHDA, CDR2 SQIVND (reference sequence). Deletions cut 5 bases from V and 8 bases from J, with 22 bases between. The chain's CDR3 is CASSPIDGLAIDEQFF. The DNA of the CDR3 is TGTGCCAGTAGTCCGATCGATGGGTTAGCGATTGATGAGCAGTTCTTC. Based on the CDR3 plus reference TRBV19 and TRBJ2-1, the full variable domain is DGGITQSPKYLFRKEGQNVTLSCEQNLNHDAMYWYRQDPGQGLRLIYYSQIVNDFQKGDIAEGYSVSREKKESFPLTVTSAQKNPTAFYLCASSPIDGLAIDEQFFGPGTRLTVL.

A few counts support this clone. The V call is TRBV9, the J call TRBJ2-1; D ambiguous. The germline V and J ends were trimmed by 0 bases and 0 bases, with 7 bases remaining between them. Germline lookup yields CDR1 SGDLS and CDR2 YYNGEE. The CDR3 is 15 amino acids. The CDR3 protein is CASSVVPSSYNEQFF. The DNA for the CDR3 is TGTGCCAGCAGCGTAGTCCCTAGCTCCTACAATGAGCAGTTCTTC.

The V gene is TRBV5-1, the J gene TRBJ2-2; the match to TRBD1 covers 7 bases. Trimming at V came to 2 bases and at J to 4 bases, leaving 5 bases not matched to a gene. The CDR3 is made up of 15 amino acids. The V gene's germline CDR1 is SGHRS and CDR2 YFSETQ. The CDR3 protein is CASSFSQGRTGELFF. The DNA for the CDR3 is TGCGCCAGCAGCTTCTCACAGGGGCGCACCGGGGAGCTGTTTTTT.

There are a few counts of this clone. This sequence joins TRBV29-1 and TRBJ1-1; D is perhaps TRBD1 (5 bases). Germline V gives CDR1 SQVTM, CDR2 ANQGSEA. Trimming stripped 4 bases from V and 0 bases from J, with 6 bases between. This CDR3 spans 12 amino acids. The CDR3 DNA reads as TGCAGCGTTGGACAGATGAACACTGAAGCTTTCTTT. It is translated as CSVGQMNTEAFF. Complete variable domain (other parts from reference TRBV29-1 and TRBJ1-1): SAVISQKPSRDICQRGTSLTIQCQVDSQVTMMFWYRQQPGQSLTLIATANQGSEATYESGFVIDKFPISRPNLTFSTLTVSNMSPEDSSIYLCSVGQMNTEAFFGQGTRLTVV.

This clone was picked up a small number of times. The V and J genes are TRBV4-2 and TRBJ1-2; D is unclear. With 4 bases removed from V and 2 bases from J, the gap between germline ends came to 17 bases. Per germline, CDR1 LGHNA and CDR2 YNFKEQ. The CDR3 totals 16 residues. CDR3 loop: CASSRYSIQQNYGYTF. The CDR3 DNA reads TGTGCCAGCAGCCGCTACTCTATACAGCAGAACTATGGCTACACCTTC.

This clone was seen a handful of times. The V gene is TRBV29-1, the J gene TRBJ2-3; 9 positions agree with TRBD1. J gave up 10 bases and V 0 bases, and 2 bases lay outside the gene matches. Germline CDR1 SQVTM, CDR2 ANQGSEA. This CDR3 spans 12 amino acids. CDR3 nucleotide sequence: TGCAGCGTTGAAGACACAGGGGGCGCGCAGTATTTT. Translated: CSVEDTGGAQYF.

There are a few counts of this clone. In DNA form, the CDR3 reads TGTGCCAGCAGCTTAAGCTGGGTGGAGGGCAATGAGCAGTTCTTC. The encoded protein is CASSLSWVEGNEQFF. The rearrangement uses TRBV11-3 and TRBJ2-1; D is perhaps TRBD2 (6 bases). Trimming shortened V by 2 bases and J by 6 bases, and 14 bases separated the two germline ends. The CDR3 has 15 residues. Germline V gene data show CDR1 as SGHNT and CDR2 as YENEEA.